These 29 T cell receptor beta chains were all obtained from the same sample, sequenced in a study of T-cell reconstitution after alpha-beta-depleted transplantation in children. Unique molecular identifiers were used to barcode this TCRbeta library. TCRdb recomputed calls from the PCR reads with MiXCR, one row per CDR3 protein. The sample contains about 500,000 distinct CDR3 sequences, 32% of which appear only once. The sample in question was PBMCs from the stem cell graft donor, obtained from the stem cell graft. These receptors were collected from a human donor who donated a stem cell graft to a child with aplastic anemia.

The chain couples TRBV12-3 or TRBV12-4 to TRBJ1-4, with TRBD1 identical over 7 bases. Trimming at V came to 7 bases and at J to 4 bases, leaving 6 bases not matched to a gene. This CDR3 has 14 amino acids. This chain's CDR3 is CASKRTGLNEKLFF. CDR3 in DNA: TGTGCCAGCAAGCGGACAGGCCTTAATGAAAAACTGTTTTTT.

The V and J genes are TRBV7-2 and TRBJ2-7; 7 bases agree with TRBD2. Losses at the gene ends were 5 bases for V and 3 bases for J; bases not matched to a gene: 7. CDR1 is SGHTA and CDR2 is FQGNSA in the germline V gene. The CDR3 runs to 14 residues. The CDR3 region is CASSPDPGGYEQYF. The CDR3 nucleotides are TGTGCCAGCAGCCCGGACCCGGGGGGCTACGAGCAGTACTTC.

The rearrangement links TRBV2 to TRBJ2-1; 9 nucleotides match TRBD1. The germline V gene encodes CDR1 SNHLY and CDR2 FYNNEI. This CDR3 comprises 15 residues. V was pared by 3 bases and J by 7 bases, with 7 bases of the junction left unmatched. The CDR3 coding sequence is TGTGCCAGCAGTGATCCGGGACAGGGACCTAATGAGCAGTTCTTC. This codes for CASSDPGQGPNEQFF. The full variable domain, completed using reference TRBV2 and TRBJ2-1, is EPEVTQTPSHQVTQMGQEVILRCVPISNHLYFYWYRQILGQKVEFLVSFYNNEISEKSEIFDDQFSVERPDGSNFTLKIRSTKLEDSAMYFCASSDPGQGPNEQFFGPGTRLTVL.

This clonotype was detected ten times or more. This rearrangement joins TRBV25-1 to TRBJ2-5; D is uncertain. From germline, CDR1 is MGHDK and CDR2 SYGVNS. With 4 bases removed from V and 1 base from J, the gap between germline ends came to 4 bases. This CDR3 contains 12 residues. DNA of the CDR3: TGTGCCAGCAGTGGAATCCAAGAGACCCAGTACTTC. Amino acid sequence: CASSGIQETQYF.

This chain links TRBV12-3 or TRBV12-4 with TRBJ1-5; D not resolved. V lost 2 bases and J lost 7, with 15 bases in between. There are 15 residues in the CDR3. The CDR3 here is CASSLNPNDGQPQHF. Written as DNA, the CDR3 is TGTGCCAGCAGTTTAAACCCTAATGATGGCCAGCCCCAGCATTTT.

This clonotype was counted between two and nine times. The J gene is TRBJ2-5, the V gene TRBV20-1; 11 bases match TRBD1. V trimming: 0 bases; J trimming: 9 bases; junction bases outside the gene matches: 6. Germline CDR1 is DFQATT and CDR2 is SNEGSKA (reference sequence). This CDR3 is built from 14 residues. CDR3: CSARDRGTGGSQYF. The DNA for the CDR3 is TGCAGTGCTAGAGATAGAGGGACAGGGGGGTCCCAGTACTTC.

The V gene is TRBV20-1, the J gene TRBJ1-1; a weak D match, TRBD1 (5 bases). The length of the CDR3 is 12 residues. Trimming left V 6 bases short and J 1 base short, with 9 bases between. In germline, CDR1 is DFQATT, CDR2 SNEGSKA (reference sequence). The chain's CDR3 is CSAPGQNTEAFF. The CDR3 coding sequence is TGCAGTGCCCCAGGACAGAACACTGAAGCTTTCTTT.

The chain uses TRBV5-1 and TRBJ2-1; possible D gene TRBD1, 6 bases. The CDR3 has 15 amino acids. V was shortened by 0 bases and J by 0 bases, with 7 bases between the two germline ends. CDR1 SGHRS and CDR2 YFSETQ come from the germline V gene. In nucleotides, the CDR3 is TGCGCCAGCAGCTTGGCCAGGGGCTCCTACAATGAGCAGTTCTTC. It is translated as CASSLARGSYNEQFF.

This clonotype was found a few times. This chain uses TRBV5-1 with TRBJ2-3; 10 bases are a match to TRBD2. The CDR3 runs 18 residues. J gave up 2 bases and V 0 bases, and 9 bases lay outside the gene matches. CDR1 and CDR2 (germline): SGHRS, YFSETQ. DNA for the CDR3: TGCGCCAGCAGCTTGGCCCCCATAGCGGGAGGCCACACAGATACGCAGTATTTT. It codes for CASSLAPIAGGHTDTQYF.

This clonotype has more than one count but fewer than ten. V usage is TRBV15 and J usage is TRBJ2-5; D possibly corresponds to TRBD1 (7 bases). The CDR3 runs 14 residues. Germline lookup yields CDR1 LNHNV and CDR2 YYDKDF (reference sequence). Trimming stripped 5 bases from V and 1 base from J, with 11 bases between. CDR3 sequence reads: CATSGGGSQETQYF. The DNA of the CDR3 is TGTGCCACCAGCGGAGGGGGCTCCCAAGAGACCCAGTACTTC.

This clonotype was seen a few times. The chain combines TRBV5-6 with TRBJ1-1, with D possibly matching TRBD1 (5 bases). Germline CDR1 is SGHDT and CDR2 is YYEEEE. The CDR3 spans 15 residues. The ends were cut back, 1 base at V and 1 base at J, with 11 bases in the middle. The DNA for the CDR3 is TGTGCCAGCAGCTTGTTTCAGGGCTCGAACACTGAAGCTTTCTTT. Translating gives CASSLFQGSNTEAFF. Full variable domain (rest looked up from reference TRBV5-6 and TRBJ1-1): DAGVTQSPTHLIKTRGQQVTLRCSPKSGHDTVSWYQQALGQGPQFIFQYYEEEERQRGNFPDRFSGHQFPNYSSELNVNALLLGDSALYLCASSLFQGSNTEAFFGQGTRLTVV.

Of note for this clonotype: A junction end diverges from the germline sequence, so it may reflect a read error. In DNA, the CDR3 is TGTGCCAGCAGTGCCGTCCGGACTAGCGGGGCCGCTCTAATCTTC. Translation gives CASSAVRTSGAALIF. The chain has TRBV12-3 or TRBV12-4 and TRBJ2-1, with 12 bases identical to TRBD2. The CDR3 spans 15 residues.

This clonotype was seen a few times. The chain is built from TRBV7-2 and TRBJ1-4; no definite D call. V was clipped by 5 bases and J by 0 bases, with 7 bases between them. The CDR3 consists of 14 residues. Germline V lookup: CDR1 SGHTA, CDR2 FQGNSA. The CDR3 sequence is CASSRTSTNEKLFF. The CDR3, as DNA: TGTGCCAGCAGCCGGACCTCAACTAATGAAAAACTGTTTTTT.

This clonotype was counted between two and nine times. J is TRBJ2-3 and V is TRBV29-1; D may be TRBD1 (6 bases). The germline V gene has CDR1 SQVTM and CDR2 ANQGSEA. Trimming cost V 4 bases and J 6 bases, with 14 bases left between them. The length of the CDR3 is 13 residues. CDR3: CSVGNRVEDTQYF. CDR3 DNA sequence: TGCAGCGTTGGAAACAGGGTGGAGGATACGCAGTATTTT.

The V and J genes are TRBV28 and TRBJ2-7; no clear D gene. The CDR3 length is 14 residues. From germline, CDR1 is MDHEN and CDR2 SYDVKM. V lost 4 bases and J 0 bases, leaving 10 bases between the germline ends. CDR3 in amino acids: CASSSQVPSYEQYF. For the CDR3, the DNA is TGTGCCAGCAGTTCGCAGGTTCCCTCCTACGAGCAGTACTTC.

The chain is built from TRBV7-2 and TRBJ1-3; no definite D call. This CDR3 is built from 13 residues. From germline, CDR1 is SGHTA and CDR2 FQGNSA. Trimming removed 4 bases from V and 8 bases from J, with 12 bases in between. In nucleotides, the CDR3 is TGTGCCAGCAGCTCGGCCCCCGGAGACACCATATATTTT. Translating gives CASSSAPGDTIYF.

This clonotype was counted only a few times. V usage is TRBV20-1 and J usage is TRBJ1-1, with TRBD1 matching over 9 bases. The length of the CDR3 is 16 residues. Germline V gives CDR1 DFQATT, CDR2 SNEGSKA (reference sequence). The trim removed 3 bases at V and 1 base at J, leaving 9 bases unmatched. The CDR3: CSARDRGRTSNTEAFF. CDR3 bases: TGCAGTGCTAGGGACAGGGGCCGGACATCGAACACTGAAGCTTTCTTT.

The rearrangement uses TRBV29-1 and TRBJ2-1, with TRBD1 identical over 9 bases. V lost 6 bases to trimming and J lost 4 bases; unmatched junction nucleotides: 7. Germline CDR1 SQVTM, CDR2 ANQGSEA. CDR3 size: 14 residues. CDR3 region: CSVRPGTGYNEQFF. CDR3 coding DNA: TGCAGCGTCAGACCCGGGACAGGGTACAATGAGCAGTTCTTC.

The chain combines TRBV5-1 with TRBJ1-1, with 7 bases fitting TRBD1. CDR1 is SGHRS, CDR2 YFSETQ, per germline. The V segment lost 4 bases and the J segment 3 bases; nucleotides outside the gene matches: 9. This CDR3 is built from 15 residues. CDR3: CASSPDDREDTEAFF. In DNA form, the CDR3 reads TGCGCCAGCAGCCCTGACGACAGGGAGGACACTGAAGCTTTCTTT.

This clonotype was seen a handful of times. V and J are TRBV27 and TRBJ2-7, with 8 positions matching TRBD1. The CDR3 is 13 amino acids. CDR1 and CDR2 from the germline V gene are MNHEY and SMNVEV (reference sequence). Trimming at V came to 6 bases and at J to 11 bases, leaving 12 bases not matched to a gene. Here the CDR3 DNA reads TGTGCCAGCAGCCCCCGGGACAGGCGGTCGGAGTACGTC. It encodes CASSPRDRRSEYV.

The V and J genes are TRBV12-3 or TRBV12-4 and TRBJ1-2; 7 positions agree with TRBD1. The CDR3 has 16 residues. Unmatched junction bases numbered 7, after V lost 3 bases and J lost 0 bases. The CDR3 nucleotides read TGTGCCAGCAGTTTCCGGCCCGGGACAGCTAACTATGGCTACACCTTC. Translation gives CASSFRPGTANYGYTF.

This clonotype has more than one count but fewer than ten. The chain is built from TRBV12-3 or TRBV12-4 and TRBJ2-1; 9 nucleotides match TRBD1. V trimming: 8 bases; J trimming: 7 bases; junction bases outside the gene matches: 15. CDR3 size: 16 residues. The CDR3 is CASPIPPGQGRNEQFF. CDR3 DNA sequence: TGTGCCAGCCCTATCCCACCGGGACAGGGTAGAAATGAGCAGTTCTTC.

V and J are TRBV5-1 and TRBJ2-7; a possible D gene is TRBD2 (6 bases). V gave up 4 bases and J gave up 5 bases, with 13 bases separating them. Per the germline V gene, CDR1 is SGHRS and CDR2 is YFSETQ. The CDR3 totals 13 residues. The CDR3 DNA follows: TGCGCCAGCAGCGCCCAGGGAGGCGACGAGCAGTACGTC. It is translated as CASSAQGGDEQYV.

The CDR3 nucleotides read TGTGCCAGCGATCAGAGCTCAGAGGCTGAAGCTTTCTTT. Its translation: CASDQSSEAEAFF. This rearrangement joins TRBV12-3 or TRBV12-4 to TRBJ1-1; D ambiguous. Trimming took 8 bases from V and 6 from J, leaving 16 bases between them. The CDR3 extends over 13 amino acids.

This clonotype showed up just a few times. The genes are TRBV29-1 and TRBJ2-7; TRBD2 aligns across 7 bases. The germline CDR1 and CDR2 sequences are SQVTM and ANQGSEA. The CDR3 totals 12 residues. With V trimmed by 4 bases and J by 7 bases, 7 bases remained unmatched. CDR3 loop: CSVALSGGEQYV. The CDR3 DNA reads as TGCAGCGTTGCCCTCTCGGGGGGAGAGCAGTACGTC.

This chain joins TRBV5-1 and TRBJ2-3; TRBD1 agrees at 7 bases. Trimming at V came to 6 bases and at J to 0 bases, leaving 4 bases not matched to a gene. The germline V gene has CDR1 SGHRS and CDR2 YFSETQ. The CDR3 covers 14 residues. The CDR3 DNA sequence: TGCGCCAGCAAGCCGGGACAGAGCACAGATACGCAGTATTTT. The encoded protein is CASKPGQSTDTQYF.

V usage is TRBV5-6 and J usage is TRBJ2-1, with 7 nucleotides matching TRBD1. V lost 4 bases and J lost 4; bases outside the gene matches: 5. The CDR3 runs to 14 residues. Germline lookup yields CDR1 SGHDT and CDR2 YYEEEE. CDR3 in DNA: TGTGCCAGCAGCCAAGGGGACAGATACAATGAGCAGTTCTTC. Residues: CASSQGDRYNEQFF.

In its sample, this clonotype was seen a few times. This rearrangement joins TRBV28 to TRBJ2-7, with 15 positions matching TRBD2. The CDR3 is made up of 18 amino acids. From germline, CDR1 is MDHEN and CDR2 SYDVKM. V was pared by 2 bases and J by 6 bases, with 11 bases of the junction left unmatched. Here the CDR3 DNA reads TGTGCCAGCAGTTTAATCCCGGGACTAGCGGGAGGAAGGGGCGAGCAGTACTTC. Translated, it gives CASSLIPGLAGGRGEQYF. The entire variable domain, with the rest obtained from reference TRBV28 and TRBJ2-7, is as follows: DVKVTQSSRYLVKRTGEKVFLECVQDMDHENMFWYRQDPGLGLRLIYFSYDVKMKEKGDIPEGYSVSREKKERFSLILESASTNQTSMYLCASSLIPGLAGGRGEQYFGPGTRLTVT.

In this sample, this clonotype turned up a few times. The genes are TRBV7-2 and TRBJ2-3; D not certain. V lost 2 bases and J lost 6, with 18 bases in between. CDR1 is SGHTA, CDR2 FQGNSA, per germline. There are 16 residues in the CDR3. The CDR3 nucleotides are TGTGCCAGCAGCTTAAATCCGTACAGACCCACGGATACGCAGTATTTT. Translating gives CASSLNPYRPTDTQYF.